Below are 29 T cell receptor beta chains sequenced from a single sample in a study of control samples from healthy donors and cancer patients. Assay: immunoSEQ multiplex PCR; the TCRdb copy retains only in-frame clones and omits some. The repertoire consists of 110,000 to 150,000 clones, with around nine tenths occurring once and the leading ten covering approximately 10%. The sequenced sample consisted of blood. All receptors come from a man younger than 40 in good health.

The chain recombines TRBV28 with TRBJ2-2; D gene unclear. This CDR3 spans 14 amino acids. Germline V gene sequence: CDR1 MDHEN, CDR2 SYDVKM. The V end lost 6 bases, the J end lost 6 bases, and 14 bases lay between the germline ends. This CDR3 is CASSPLGVAGELFF. The CDR3 DNA follows: TGTGCCAGCAGCCCCCTTGGGGTCGCCGGGGAGCTGTTTTTT.

The chain joins TRBV28 to TRBJ1-2; TRBD1 might be the D (6 bases). The CDR3 is 14 amino acids. The germline V gene encodes CDR1 MDHEN and CDR2 SYDVKM. Trimming removed 2 bases at V and 3 bases at J, with 10 bases between. CDR3 residues: CASSLINRDYGYTF. In DNA, the CDR3 is TGTGCCAGCAGTTTAATCAACAGGGACTATGGCTACACCTTC.

This clone was observed a single time. This CDR3 is CASSVVEWAQETQYF. CDR3 bases: TGTGCCAGCAGTGTAGTTGAGTGGGCTCAAGAGACCCAGTACTTC. V gene TRBV2 combines with J gene TRBJ2-5; D is unclear. Germline V gene lookup returns CDR1 SNHLY and CDR2 FYNNEI. Trimming cost V 4 bases and J 2 bases, with 14 bases left between them. The CDR3 loop spans 15 amino acids.

The chain recombines TRBV6-2 or TRBV6-3 with TRBJ2-1, with D possibly being TRBD1 or TRBD2 (5 bases each). Trimming shortened V by 5 bases and J by 6 bases, and 17 bases separated the two germline ends. Germline V gives CDR1 MNHEY, CDR2 SVGEGT. This CDR3 has 15 amino acids. This chain's CDR3 is CASSPSRGIGNEQFF. CDR3 bases: TGTGCCAGCAGTCCCTCGAGGGGAATTGGCAATGAGCAGTTCTTC.

This clone was detected only once. The chain is built from TRBV11-1 and TRBJ2-6; D ambiguous. The CDR3 runs to 15 residues. Germline V gene data show CDR1 as SGHAT and CDR2 as FQDESV (reference sequence). With 2 bases removed from V and 0 bases from J, the gap between germline ends came to 5 bases. The CDR3 spells CASSLPHSGANVLTF. Here the CDR3 DNA reads TGTGCCAGCAGCTTACCGCACTCTGGGGCCAACGTCCTGACTTTC.

This sequence joins TRBV30 and TRBJ1-6; D is perhaps TRBD1 (6 bases). The CDR3 runs to 15 residues. Germline values: CDR1 GTSNPN, CDR2 SVGIG (reference sequence). Between the trimmed V and J ends, which lost 0 bases and 6 bases, there was a span of 12 bases. For the CDR3, the DNA is TGTGCCTGGAGTGTGGAGGGGGTGATTAATTCACCCCTCCACTTT. It translates to CAWSVEGVINSPLHF.

The CDR3 nucleotides read TGCGCCAGCAGCTTGGGCGAACACTATGGCTACACCTTC. The encoded protein is CASSLGEHYGYTF. The chain carries TRBV5-1 and TRBJ1-2; no definite D call. Trimming left V 0 bases short and J 3 bases short, with 6 bases between. Germline values: CDR1 SGHRS, CDR2 YFSETQ. CDR3 length equals 13 residues.

The chain couples TRBV11-2 to TRBJ2-4, with TRBD1 as a possible D gene (5 bases). The germline V gene encodes CDR1 SGHAT and CDR2 FQNNGV. V lost 4 bases, J lost 0 bases, and 10 bases lay in between. The CDR3 has 15 residues. CDR3 bases: TGTGCCAGCAGCTCACGGACACTAGCCAAAAACATTCAGTACTTC. Residues: CASSSRTLAKNIQYF.

This chain joins TRBV6-5 and TRBJ2-2, with D perhaps given as TRBD1 or TRBD2 (5 bases each). The germline V gene encodes CDR1 MNHEY and CDR2 SVGAGI. The CDR3 spans 14 residues. V shed 7 bases and J shed 6 bases, with 15 bases lying between them. DNA for the CDR3: TGTGCCAGCAAACTCGAGACAGCGGCCGGGGAGCTGTTTTTT. Its protein product is CASKLETAAGELFF.

This rearrangement joins TRBV5-4 to TRBJ1-4, with D unclear. Trimming removed 5 bases at V and 0 bases at J, with 8 bases between. The CDR3 runs 14 residues. CDR1 is SGHNT and CDR2 is YYREEE in the germline V gene (reference sequence). CDR3 coding DNA: TGTGCCAGCAGACTAGAACCAACTAATGAAAAACTGTTTTTT. This sequence encodes CASRLEPTNEKLFF. The variable domain in full, completed from reference TRBV5-4 and TRBJ1-4, reads ETGVTQSPTHLIKTRGQQVTLRCSSQSGHNTVSWYQQALGQGPQFIFQYYREEENGRGNFPPRFSGLQFPNYSSELNVNALELDDSALYLCASRLEPTNEKLFFGSGTQLSVL.

In this sample, this clone turned up once. The chain joins TRBV4-2 to TRBJ1-3, with D possibly TRBD1 on 6 matching bases. This CDR3 is 15 amino acids long. Looked up from germline, CDR1 is LGHNA and CDR2 is YNFKEQ. V shed 0 bases and J shed 4 bases, with 10 bases lying between them. The CDR3 sequence: CASSQDEGGGNTIYF. CDR3 sequence (DNA): TGTGCCAGCAGCCAAGATGAGGGGGGAGGAAACACCATATATTTT.

This chain's CDR3 is CASSQAATGRTYEQYF. DNA of the CDR3: TGTGCCAGCAGCCAAGCTGCTACAGGGCGCACCTACGAGCAGTACTTC. This rearrangement joins TRBV9 to TRBJ2-7, with D possibly matching TRBD1 (6 bases). V was shortened by 4 bases and J by 2 bases, with 19 bases between the two germline ends. CDR1 and CDR2 from the germline V gene are SGDLS and YYNGEE. The CDR3 totals 16 residues.

The J gene is TRBJ2-7, the V gene TRBV7-2, with 10 bases matching TRBD2. Germline assignment: CDR1 SGHTA and CDR2 FQGNSA. This CDR3 has 13 residues. J lost 3 bases, V lost 6 bases, and 2 bases had no gene match. CDR3 in DNA: TGTGCCAGCAGGGTAGCGGGAGGCTACGAGCAGTACTTC. It is translated as CASRVAGGYEQYF.

The chain recombines TRBV6-6 with TRBJ1-2; D is unresolved. Germline V gene lookup returns CDR1 MNHNY and CDR2 SVGAGI (reference sequence). Trimming stripped 6 bases from V and 6 bases from J, with 5 bases between. The length of the CDR3 is 10 residues. The CDR3 DNA reads as TGTGCCAGCAGGGAAAATGGCTACACCTTC. Protein product: CASRENGYTF.

The chain couples TRBV27 to TRBJ2-2; D remains unclear. Germline V gene sequence: CDR1 MNHEY, CDR2 SMNVEV (reference sequence). The ends were cut back, 5 bases at V and 5 bases at J, with 9 bases in the middle. CDR3 size: 13 residues. The CDR3 loop is CASSLTETGELFF. CDR3 sequence (DNA): TGTGCCAGCAGTCTCACAGAAACCGGGGAGCTGTTTTTT.

The CDR3 region is CASSPPGRGSYGYTF. CDR3 coding DNA: TGTGCCAGCAGCCCCCCCGGGCGAGGGTCTTATGGCTACACCTTC. The chain couples TRBV5-4 to TRBJ1-2; no clear D gene. Germline values: CDR1 SGHNT, CDR2 YYREEE (reference sequence). Trimming shortened V by 4 bases and J by 5 bases, and 18 bases separated the two germline ends. This CDR3 is built from 15 residues.

The genes are TRBV28 and TRBJ1-1, with a tentative D call TRBD1 (5 bases). V was clipped by 1 base and J by 7 bases, with 13 bases between them. CDR1 and CDR2 from the germline V gene are MDHEN and SYDVKM. The CDR3 has 14 residues. The CDR3 coding sequence is TGTGCCAGCAGTTTATCAGGGCCAGCGAGTGAAGCTTTCTTT. Translation gives CASSLSGPASEAFF.

The chain carries TRBV18 and TRBJ2-3; D call uncertain. CDR1 KGHSH and CDR2 LQKENI come from the germline V gene. V shed 6 bases and J shed 0 bases, with 16 bases lying between them. The CDR3 is 16 residues long. The CDR3: CASSLGRHFSTDTQYF. CDR3 in DNA: TGTGCCAGCTCTTTAGGCAGGCACTTTAGCACAGATACGCAGTATTTT. The entire variable domain, with the rest obtained from reference TRBV18 and TRBJ2-3, is as follows: NAGVMQNPRHLVRRRGQEARLRCSPMKGHSHVYWYRQLPEEGLKFMVYLQKENIIDESGMPKERFSAEFPKEGPSILRIQQVVRGDSAAYFCASSLGRHFSTDTQYFGPGTRLTVL.

The V and J genes are TRBV9 and TRBJ2-1; no definite D call. The germline V and J ends were trimmed by 0 bases and 4 bases, with 11 bases remaining between them. This CDR3 has 15 amino acids. Germline V CDR1 and CDR2: SGDLS, YYNGEE. In DNA, the CDR3 is TGTGCCAGCAGCGTAGGCTTAGGGCATTACAATGAGCAGTTCTTC. As protein: CASSVGLGHYNEQFF.

V usage is TRBV18 and J usage is TRBJ1-2; the D is unclear. The CDR3 is made up of 14 amino acids. CDR1 and CDR2 (germline): KGHSH, LQKENI. Trimming shortened V by 1 base and J by 1 base, and 7 bases separated the two germline ends. CDR3 DNA: TGTGCCAGCTCACCACTGGAGGATAACTATGGCTACACCTTC. It is translated as CASSPLEDNYGYTF.

This CDR3 is CASSLRSGRPYNEQFF. CDR3 nucleotide sequence: TGTGCCAGCAGCTTAAGGAGCGGGAGGCCCTACAATGAGCAGTTCTTC. The chain combines TRBV7-3 with TRBJ2-1; 9 bases match TRBD2. The CDR3 is made up of 16 amino acids. V was pared by 1 base and J by 2 bases, with 3 bases of the junction left unmatched. The germline gives CDR1 SGHTA, CDR2 FQGTGA.

This chain connects TRBV29-1 to TRBJ1-1; tentatively, D is TRBD1 (5 bases). The CDR3 runs to 14 residues. Germline V gives CDR1 SQVTM, CDR2 ANQGSEA. V was clipped by 7 bases and J by 7 bases, with 22 bases between them. This CDR3 is CSGRGAGIDFEAFF. The CDR3 DNA reads TGCAGCGGGAGGGGAGCAGGGATAGACTTTGAAGCTTTCTTT.

This clone was found once. The genes are TRBV11-2 and TRBJ2-5; no clear D gene. Trimming shortened V by 5 bases and J by 3 bases, and 16 bases separated the two germline ends. The germline gives CDR1 SGHAT, CDR2 FQNNGV. This CDR3 has 15 amino acids. In nucleotides, the CDR3 is TGTGCCAGCAGCGCAATTAGAACCAAAGAAGAGACCCAGTACTTC. Residues: CASSAIRTKEETQYF.

The chain joins TRBV5-1 to TRBJ2-1; D is perhaps TRBD2 (6 bases). The CDR3 contains 19 residues. The ends were cut back, 2 bases at V and 8 bases at J, with 29 bases in the middle. Germline CDR1 and CDR2: SGHRS and YFSETQ. The CDR3 DNA is TGCGCCAGCAGCTTTATAATTTCGGGGAAGCGGGTCAATATCCATGAGCAGTTCTTC. This codes for CASSFIISGKRVNIHEQFF.

The chain links TRBV6-5 to TRBJ1-1, with a possible D match to TRBD1 (5 bases). Trimming removed 2 bases at V and 1 base at J, with 8 bases between. The CDR3 is 14 amino acids. Per germline, CDR1 MNHEY and CDR2 SVGAGI. CDR3 loop: CASSYLGGNTEAFF. The CDR3 coding sequence is TGTGCCAGCAGTTACCTTGGGGGGAACACTGAAGCTTTCTTT.

This chain connects TRBV19 to TRBJ2-7, with 10 bases matching TRBD1. J gave up 2 bases and V 6 bases, and 7 bases lay outside the gene matches. CDR1 is LNHDA and CDR2 is SQIVND in the germline V gene (reference sequence). There are 15 residues in the CDR3. This CDR3 reads CASRASGQGTYEQYF. CDR3 in DNA: TGTGCCAGTAGAGCCTCGGGACAGGGGACCTACGAGCAGTACTTC.

This rearrangement joins TRBV29-1 to TRBJ1-5; maybe TRBD1 (5 bases). This CDR3 is 14 amino acids long. CDR1 and CDR2 from the germline V gene are SQVTM and ANQGSEA. CDR3 sequence reads: CTNEAGISNQPQHF. In DNA form, the CDR3 reads TGCACCAACGAAGCAGGGATCAGCAATCAGCCCCAGCATTTT.

This chain uses TRBV27 with TRBJ1-4, with D possibly being TRBD1 (5 bases). The CDR3 has 14 residues. The V gene lost 6 bases and the J gene lost 3 bases, with 11 bases spanning the gap. Germline assignment: CDR1 MNHEY and CDR2 SMNVEV (reference sequence). CDR3 amino acids: CASRPGLPNEKLFF. The CDR3 nucleotides read TGTGCCAGCAGACCGGGACTTCCTAATGAAAAACTGTTTTTT.

The chain recombines TRBV3-1 (or the pseudogene TRBV3-2) with TRBJ2-1; D not resolved. Germline values: CDR1 LGHDT, CDR2 YNNKEL (reference sequence). Deletions cut 1 base from V and 8 bases from J, with 3 bases between. The CDR3 sequence is 11 residues long. The CDR3 reads CASSQVYEQFF. For the CDR3, the DNA is TGTGCCAGCAGCCAAGTATATGAGCAGTTCTTC.